This entry features one T cell receptor (beta chain) sequence. The antigen is not known. The assay was immunoSEQ multiplex PCR, and TCRdb's table has in-frame clones only and misses some. Among some 120,000 clones listed, over 90% were seen once. The data belong to a study of T cell responses to AZD1222 COVID-19 vaccine. About the study: Pooled together were second doses at about 4 or about 12 weeks.

Notes on the study in general: Epitopes outside B.1.351 and B.1.1.7 mutated regions reportedly drew nearly half of spike TCRs.

The germline V gene has CDR1 LGHDT and CDR2 YNNKEL (reference sequence). With V trimmed by 3 bases and J by 10 bases, 8 bases remained unmatched. The CDR3 has 13 amino acids. V and J are TRBV3-1 (or the pseudogene TRBV3-2) and TRBJ1-1; 7 bases map to TRBD1. The sequenced sample was peripheral blood, obtained on day 0 of AZD1222 vaccination. The TCR was taken from an adult in good health. CDR3 DNA: TGTGCCAGCAGCCATGCCGACAGGGCAGGAGCTTTCTTT. As protein: CASSHADRAGAFF.